What follows are 15 T cell receptor beta chains derived from one specimen sequenced in a study of vaccination and CD4 T cells after COVID-19. What these receptors recognize is not known. With the Oncomine TCR Beta short-read assay, DNA from cultured CD4+ T cells was sequenced. MiXCR, run by TCRdb on the PCR reads, gives a single entry per CDR3 protein. The sample records around 20,000 distinct CDR3 sequences, under 55% being singletons. Specified treatment: roughly 10-day PBMC culture with coronavirus spike peptide pools or control peptides (ViraFEST assay). The source material was CD4+ T cells from blood, cultured in vitro. The source is a human donor who had recovered from COVID-19.

The V gene is TRBV11-2, the J gene TRBJ1-1; 7 bases fit TRBD1. The CDR3 is 15 amino acids. V lost 2 bases to trimming and J lost 4 bases; unmatched junction nucleotides: 7. Germline loops: CDR1 SGHAT, CDR2 FQNNGV. The DNA for the CDR3 is TGTGCCAGCAGCTTAACGACAGGGACAATCACTGAAGCTTTCTTT. Translated: CASSLTTGTITEAFF.

The rearrangement links TRBV7-9 to TRBJ1-1; D gene unclear. Germline CDR1 SEHNR, CDR2 FQNEAQ (reference sequence). V was trimmed by 1 base and J by 11 bases, leaving 14 bases between them. There are 13 residues in the CDR3. The CDR3 loop is CASSLVEGSGAFF. In nucleotides, the CDR3 is TGTGCCAGCAGCTTAGTAGAGGGATCGGGGGCTTTCTTT.

The chain couples TRBV10-1 to TRBJ2-3; no clear D gene. The CDR3 has 14 amino acids. The germline gives CDR1 WNHNN, CDR2 SYGVQD (reference sequence). Trimming took 3 bases from V and 1 from J, leaving 8 bases between them. CDR3 in DNA: TGCGCCAGCAGTGACTCGCTCGGCACAGATACGCAGTATTTT. It codes for CASSDSLGTDTQYF.

The rearrangement links TRBV6-5 to TRBJ1-6, with 7 bases that match TRBD1. Germline V gene data show CDR1 as MNHEY and CDR2 as SVGAGI. V was pared by 4 bases and J by 10 bases, with 4 bases of the junction left unmatched. The CDR3 is 13 amino acids. This chain's CDR3 is CASSFQGVSPLHF. The CDR3 region has the DNA TGTGCCAGCAGTTTCCAGGGGGTGTCACCCCTCCACTTT.

The V and J genes are TRBV20-1 and TRBJ1-4; 8 bases are a match to TRBD1. The CDR3 loop spans 16 amino acids. CDR1 DFQATT and CDR2 SNEGSKA come from the germline V gene (reference sequence). The V gene end was trimmed by 5 bases and the J gene end by 7 bases; junction bases not matched to a gene: 15. The CDR3 sequence: CSALAPIDRGGEKLFF. CDR3 DNA sequence: TGCAGTGCTCTAGCCCCAATAGACAGGGGTGGTGAAAAACTGTTTTTT.

This clonotype was detected only a few times. The rearrangement links TRBV19 to TRBJ1-6; unclear D gene. The V gene's germline CDR1 is LNHDA and CDR2 SQIVND (reference sequence). The CDR3 runs 14 residues. With 3 bases removed from V and 12 bases from J, the gap between germline ends came to 15 bases. The CDR3 loop is CASSISAPDVPLHF. CDR3 nucleotide sequence: TGTGCCAGTAGTATCTCGGCACCTGATGTACCCCTCCACTTT.

This clonotype was seen a handful of times. The CDR3 is CASTPGSRGLYGYTF. In DNA, the CDR3 is TGTGCCAGCACCCCGGGGTCCAGGGGGCTCTATGGCTACACCTTC. The rearrangement uses TRBV12-3 or TRBV12-4 and TRBJ1-2; 8 bases agree with TRBD1. Trimming removed 7 bases from V and 4 bases from J; junction bases left unmatched: 11. CDR3 length equals 15 residues.

The chain combines TRBV2 with TRBJ1-6, with 8 bases that match TRBD1. Germline CDR1 SNHLY, CDR2 FYNNEI. The CDR3 consists of 14 residues. Trimming cost V 4 bases and J 7 bases; bases outside gene matches: 3. CDR3 sequence reads: CASSATGDNSPLHF. The CDR3 DNA is TGTGCCAGCAGTGCGACAGGGGACAATTCACCCCTCCACTTT.

The chain combines TRBV5-4 with TRBJ2-5; D might be TRBD1 (5 bases). The germline V gene has CDR1 SGHNT and CDR2 YYREEE (reference sequence). The CDR3 extends over 14 amino acids. V dropped 3 bases and J dropped 4 bases, with 13 bases sitting between them. The CDR3 DNA reads TGTGCCAGCAGCTCCCTCGATGGGGCAGAGACCCAGTACTTC. It codes for CASSSLDGAETQYF.

CDR3 bases: TGTGCCAGCAGCTTTGGGGGCGAGAACACTGAAGCTTTCTTT. Translated, it gives CASSFGGENTEAFF. The J gene is TRBJ1-1, the V gene TRBV5-4; the D gene is possibly TRBD1 (6 bases). This CDR3 has 14 residues. Germline lookup yields CDR1 SGHNT and CDR2 YYREEE (reference sequence). Deletions cut 2 bases from V and 1 base from J, with 9 bases between. Looking up the rest from reference TRBV5-4 and TRBJ1-1 gives the full variable domain: ETGVTQSPTHLIKTRGQQVTLRCSSQSGHNTVSWYQQALGQGPQFIFQYYREEENGRGNFPPRFSGLQFPNYSSELNVNALELDDSALYLCASSFGGENTEAFFGQGTRLTVV.

The genes are TRBV11-3 and TRBJ2-3; perhaps TRBD2 as D (5 bases). The CDR3 has 14 residues. Germline V CDR1 and CDR2: SGHNT, YENEEA. The ends were cut back, 5 bases at V and 6 bases at J, with 15 bases in the middle. The CDR3 is CASSKGERADTQYF. The CDR3 nucleotides read TGTGCCAGCAGCAAGGGAGAGAGGGCTGATACGCAGTATTTT.

This clonotype appeared a single time. J is TRBJ2-7 and V is TRBV11-2, with D possibly being TRBD1 (5 bases). The V gene's germline CDR1 is SGHAT and CDR2 FQNNGV. The length of the CDR3 is 14 residues. V lost 1 base and J 3 bases, leaving 10 bases between the germline ends. The CDR3: CASSLVARVYEQYF. In nucleotides, the CDR3 is TGTGCCAGCAGCTTAGTAGCCAGGGTCTACGAGCAGTACTTC. Using reference TRBV11-2 and TRBJ2-7 for the parts outside the CDR3, the full variable domain is EAGVAQSPRYKIIEKRQSVAFWCNPISGHATLYWYQQILGQGPKLLIQFQNNGVVDDSQLPKDRFSAERLKGVDSTLKIQPAKLEDSAVYLCASSLVARVYEQYFGPGTRLTVT.

The V and J genes are TRBV18 and TRBJ1-6, with D possibly TRBD1 on 5 matching bases. Germline V gene data show CDR1 as KGHSH and CDR2 as LQKENI. This CDR3 comprises 14 residues. Trimming cost V 6 bases and J 4 bases, with 10 bases left between them. Here the CDR3 DNA reads TGTGCCAGCTCCCCCGGGACTTATAATTCACCCCTCCACTTT. Its translation: CASSPGTYNSPLHF.

The gene calls are TRBV10-3 and TRBJ2-7, with TRBD2 matching over 10 bases. CDR1 is ENHRY and CDR2 is SYGVKD in the germline V gene. This CDR3 is built from 13 residues. The junction had 0 bases not matched to a gene; V was cut back by 4 bases and J by 3 bases. This chain's CDR3 is CAISGTSGYEQYF. CDR3 DNA sequence: TGTGCCATCAGTGGGACTAGCGGCTACGAGCAGTACTTC.

This clonotype showed up just a few times. The rearrangement links TRBV6-2 or TRBV6-3 to TRBJ2-3; no reliable D call. The CDR3 length is 13 residues. Germline CDR1 is MNHEY and CDR2 is SVGEGT. V was clipped by 8 bases and J by 2 bases, with 11 bases between them. The CDR3 loop reads CASAQGHTDTQYF. Written as DNA, the CDR3 is TGTGCCAGCGCGCAAGGCCACACAGATACGCAGTATTTT.